One sample yielded the 9 T cell receptor beta chains listed below, sequenced in a study of somatic mutations in cytotoxic T cells in rheumatoid arthritis. TCRdb's copy holds only in-frame clones and misses some; the assay was immunoSEQ multiplex PCR. The data show approximately 21,000 clones, with 75% to 80% seen just once and 11% held by the top ten. The specimen sequenced was CD8+ T cells sorted from blood. The receptors originated from an adult with rheumatoid arthritis.

The V gene is TRBV27, the J gene TRBJ1-1; TRBD1 aligns across 7 bases. Losses at the gene ends were 3 bases for V and 2 bases for J; bases not matched to a gene: 12. Germline loops: CDR1 MNHEY, CDR2 SMNVEV (reference sequence). The CDR3 totals 17 residues. The CDR3, as DNA: TGTGCCAGCAGTTTGATGGGATTCGGACAGGTCAACACTGAAGCTTTCTTT. Translation gives CASSLMGFGQVNTEAFF.

The chain links TRBV29-1 to TRBJ1-4; D might be TRBD1 (5 bases). The V end was cut by 2 bases, the J end by 6 bases, with 13 bases between. From germline, CDR1 is SQVTM and CDR2 ANQGSEA. The CDR3 has 14 amino acids. CDR3 nucleotides: TGCAGCGTTGAATTGAGGGGATTAGATGAAAAACTGTTTTTT. Protein: CSVELRGLDEKLFF.

The V call is TRBV15, the J call TRBJ2-3; D is ambiguous. The CDR3 length is 15 residues. From germline, CDR1 is LNHNV and CDR2 YYDKDF (reference sequence). V shed 4 bases and J shed 2 bases, with 13 bases lying between them. The CDR3 DNA reads TGTGCCACCAGCATATTTCTAGTGACCACAGATACGCAGTATTTT. Its translation is CATSIFLVTTDTQYF.

In DNA, the CDR3 is TGTGCCAGCAGCCAGACCGGGACTAGAACAGATACGCAGTATTTT. This sequence encodes CASSQTGTRTDTQYF. This sequence joins TRBV9 and TRBJ2-3; TRBD2 aligns across 8 bases. The CDR3 extends over 15 amino acids. Germline values: CDR1 SGDLS, CDR2 YYNGEE. V shed 4 bases, J shed 3 bases, and the junction held 7 bases outside the gene matches. Supplemented by reference TRBV9 and TRBJ2-3, the full variable domain reads DSGVTQTPKHLITATGQRVTLRCSPRSGDLSVYWYQQSLDQGLQFLIQYYNGEERAKGNILERFSAQQFPDLHSELNLSSLELGDSALYFCASSQTGTRTDTQYFGPGTRLTVL.

Only one count was recorded for this clone. The genes are TRBV5-4 and TRBJ2-2; TRBD1 aligns across 9 bases. The CDR3 consists of 15 residues. Losses at the gene ends were 3 bases for V and 3 bases for J; bases not matched to a gene: 3. Germline CDR1 SGHNT, CDR2 YYREEE (reference sequence). Written as DNA, the CDR3 is TGTGCCAGCAGCTGGGACAGGGAGGACACCGGGGAGCTGTTTTTT. Its translation: CASSWDREDTGELFF.

This clone was observed a handful of times. This chain connects TRBV6-4 to TRBJ2-1, with TRBD2 matching 9 bases. Unmatched junction bases numbered 7, after V lost 5 bases and J lost 5 bases. Germline V gene lookup returns CDR1 MRHNA and CDR2 SNTAGT. The CDR3 sequence is 15 residues long. CDR3 DNA: TGTGCCAGCAGTCAGACTAGCGGAGCCAACAATGAGCAGTTCTTC. Its protein is CASSQTSGANNEQFF.

V and J are TRBV6-5 and TRBJ2-7; D is unclear. Germline values: CDR1 MNHEY, CDR2 SVGAGI. The V gene lost 7 bases and the J gene lost 0 bases, with 13 bases spanning the gap. The CDR3 has 14 amino acids. The CDR3 is CASTSRLTSYEQYF. CDR3 sequence (DNA): TGTGCCAGCACCTCTCGTCTTACCTCCTACGAGCAGTACTTC.

The V call is TRBV5-8, the J call TRBJ1-1; D unresolved. The CDR3 loop spans 11 amino acids. V lost 2 bases and J lost 8, with 7 bases in between. Germline V gene data show CDR1 as SGHTS and CDR2 as YDEGEE. CDR3 nucleotides: TGTGCCAGCAGCTTAGAGGTGGAAGCTTTCTTT. As protein: CASSLEVEAFF.

The J gene is TRBJ1-6, the V gene TRBV7-3, with D unresolved. CDR1 and CDR2 from the germline V gene are SGHTA and FQGTGA. V shed 6 bases and J shed 7 bases, with 13 bases lying between them. The CDR3 covers 14 residues. The CDR3, as DNA: TGTGCCAGCAGTTTGGCCGGGGTAAATTCACCCCTCCACTTT. It translates to CASSLAGVNSPLHF. The full variable domain, its missing parts supplied by reference TRBV7-3 and TRBJ1-6, is GAGVSQTPSNKVTEKGKYVELRCDPISGHTALYWYRQSLGQGPEFLIYFQGTGAADDSGLPNDRFFAVRPEGSVSTLKIQRTERGDSAVYLCASSLAGVNSPLHFGNGTRLTVT.